This T cell receptor beta chain stems from a study of blood T cell repertoires in COVID-19. About the research overall: Spain, Italy and the United States supplied samples that represented acute and convalescent COVID-19. Nucleic acid was either cDNA or gDNA, and it came from T cells, B-cell-depleted T cells, or PBMCs.

CDR3 size: 14 residues. Trimming stripped 6 bases from V and 8 bases from J, with 17 bases between. CDR1 is MNHEY and CDR2 is SMNVEV in the germline V gene (reference sequence). Assay used: immunoSEQ multiplex PCR; TCRdb lists only in-frame clones, some missing. The sample consists of 70,000 to 75,000 clones, about 88% of them appearing once. This sequence joins TRBV27 and TRBJ2-1, with D maybe TRBD2 (6 bases). This clonotype was sampled from a human donor in a cohort sampled during active COVID-19. What was sequenced was peripheral blood. CDR3 loop: CASSSTREEHEQFF. As DNA, the CDR3 is TGTGCCAGCAGCTCCACGAGGGAGGAACATGAGCAGTTCTTC.